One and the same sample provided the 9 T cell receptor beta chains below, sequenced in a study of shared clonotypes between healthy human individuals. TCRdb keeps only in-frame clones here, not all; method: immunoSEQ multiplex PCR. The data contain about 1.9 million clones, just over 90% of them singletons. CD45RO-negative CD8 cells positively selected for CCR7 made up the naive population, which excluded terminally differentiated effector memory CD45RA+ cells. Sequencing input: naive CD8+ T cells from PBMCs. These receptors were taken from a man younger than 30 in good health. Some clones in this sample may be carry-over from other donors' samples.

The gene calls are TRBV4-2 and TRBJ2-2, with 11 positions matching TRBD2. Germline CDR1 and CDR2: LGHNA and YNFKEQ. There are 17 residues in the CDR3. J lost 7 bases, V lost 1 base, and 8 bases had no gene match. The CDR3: CASSQVTSGSRGGELFF. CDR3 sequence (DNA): TGTGCCAGCAGCCAAGTCACTAGCGGGAGCCGTGGCGGGGAGCTGTTTTTT.

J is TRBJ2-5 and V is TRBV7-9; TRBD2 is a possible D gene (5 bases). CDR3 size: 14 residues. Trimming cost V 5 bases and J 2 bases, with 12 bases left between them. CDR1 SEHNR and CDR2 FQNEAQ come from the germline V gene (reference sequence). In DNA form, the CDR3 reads TGTGCCAGCAGCCCCGGACTGAAACAAGAGACCCAGTACTTC. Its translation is CASSPGLKQETQYF.

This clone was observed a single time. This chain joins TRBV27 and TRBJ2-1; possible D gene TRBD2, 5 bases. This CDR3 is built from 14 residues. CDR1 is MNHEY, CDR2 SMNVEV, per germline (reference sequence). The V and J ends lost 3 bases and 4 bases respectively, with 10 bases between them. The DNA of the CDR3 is TGTGCCAGCAGTTTGCGGGCGATTTACAATGAGCAGTTCTTC. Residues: CASSLRAIYNEQFF.

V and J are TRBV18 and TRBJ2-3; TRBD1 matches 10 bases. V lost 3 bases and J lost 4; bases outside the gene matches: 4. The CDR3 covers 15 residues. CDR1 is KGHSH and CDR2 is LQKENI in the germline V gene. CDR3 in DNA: TGTGCCAGCTCACCCCTCGGACAGGGGGCAGATACGCAGTATTTT. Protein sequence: CASSPLGQGADTQYF.

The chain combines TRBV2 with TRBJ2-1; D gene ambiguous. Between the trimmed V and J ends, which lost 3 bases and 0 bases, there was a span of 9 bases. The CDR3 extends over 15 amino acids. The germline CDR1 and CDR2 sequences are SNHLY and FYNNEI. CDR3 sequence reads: CASSETDSSYNEQFF. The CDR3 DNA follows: TGTGCCAGCAGTGAGACGGATAGCTCCTACAATGAGCAGTTCTTC. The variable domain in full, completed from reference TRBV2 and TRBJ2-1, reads EPEVTQTPSHQVTQMGQEVILRCVPISNHLYFYWYRQILGQKVEFLVSFYNNEISEKSEIFDDQFSVERPDGSNFTLKIRSTKLEDSAMYFCASSETDSSYNEQFFGPGTRLTVL.

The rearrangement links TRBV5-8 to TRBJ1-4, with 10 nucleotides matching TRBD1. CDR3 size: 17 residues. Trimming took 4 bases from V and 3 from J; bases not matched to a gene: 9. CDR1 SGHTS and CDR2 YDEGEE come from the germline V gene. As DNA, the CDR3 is TGTGCCAGCAGCCTCCCGGGACAGGGGCTAGCTAATGAAAAACTGTTTTTT. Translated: CASSLPGQGLANEKLFF.

The CDR3 is CASSPRTAPSSYEQYF. CDR3 coding DNA: TGTGCCAGCAGCCCCCGGACAGCGCCTAGCTCCTACGAGCAGTACTTC. The chain is built from TRBV7-6 and TRBJ2-7; D is possibly TRBD1 (6 bases). Germline loops: CDR1 SGHVS, CDR2 FNYEAQ. The CDR3 length is 16 residues. V lost 5 bases to trimming and J lost 0 bases, with 17 bases between them.

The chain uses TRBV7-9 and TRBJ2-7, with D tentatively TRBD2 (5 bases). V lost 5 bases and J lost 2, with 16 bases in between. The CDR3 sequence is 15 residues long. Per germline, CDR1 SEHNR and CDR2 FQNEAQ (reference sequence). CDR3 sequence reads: CASSPVNIGAYEQYF. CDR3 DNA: TGTGCCAGCAGCCCAGTCAACATCGGGGCCTACGAGCAGTACTTC.

CDR3 DNA: TGTGCCACCATCCCTTCGGGCGGGCACAATGAGCAGTTCTTC. Its translation: CATIPSGGHNEQFF. The chain joins TRBV27 to TRBJ2-1; maybe TRBD2 (5 bases). CDR1 is MNHEY and CDR2 is SMNVEV in the germline V gene (reference sequence). This CDR3 spans 14 amino acids. With 10 bases removed from V and 5 bases from J, the gap between germline ends came to 18 bases.